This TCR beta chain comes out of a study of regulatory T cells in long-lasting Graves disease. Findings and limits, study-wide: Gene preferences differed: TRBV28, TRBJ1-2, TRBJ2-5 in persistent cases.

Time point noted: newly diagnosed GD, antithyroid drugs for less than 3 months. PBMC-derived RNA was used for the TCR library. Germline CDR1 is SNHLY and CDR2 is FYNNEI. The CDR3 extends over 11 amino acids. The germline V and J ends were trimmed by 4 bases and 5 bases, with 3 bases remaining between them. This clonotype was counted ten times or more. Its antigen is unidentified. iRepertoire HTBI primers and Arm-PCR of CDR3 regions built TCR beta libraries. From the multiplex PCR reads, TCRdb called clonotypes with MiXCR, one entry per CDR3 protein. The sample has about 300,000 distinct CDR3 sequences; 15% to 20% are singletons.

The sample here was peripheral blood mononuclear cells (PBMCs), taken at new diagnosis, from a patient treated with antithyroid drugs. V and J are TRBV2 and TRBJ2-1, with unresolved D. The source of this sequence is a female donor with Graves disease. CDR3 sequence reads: CASSGNNEQFF. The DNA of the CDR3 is TGTGCCAGCAGTGGAAACAATGAGCAGTTCTTC.